The 26 T cell receptor beta chains presented below share a single source sample, sequenced in a study of blood T cell repertoires in COVID-19. The assay was immunoSEQ multiplex PCR, and TCRdb's table has in-frame clones only and misses some. Among just over 250,000 clones listed, about 85% were seen once. Sequenced input: peripheral blood. All receptors come from a man between 60 and 70 years old who had recovered from COVID-19.

The chain has TRBV5-6 and TRBJ1-2; 9 nucleotides match TRBD1. The V and J ends lost 3 bases and 8 bases, in that order; junction bases with no gene match: 11. Germline CDR1 reads SGHDT; CDR2 reads YYEEEE. The CDR3 covers 15 residues. CDR3 bases: TGTGCCAGCAGCTCCCGGGACAGGGTTTTATTGGGCTACACCTTC. The encoded protein is CASSSRDRVLLGYTF.

The chain links TRBV5-6 to TRBJ1-2; unclear D gene. The CDR3 consists of 16 residues. Trimming pared 5 bases from V and 0 bases from J, leaving 17 bases between. CDR1 and CDR2 from the germline V gene are SGHDT and YYEEEE. CDR3 loop: CASRPDPGVANYGYTF. The CDR3, as DNA: TGTGCCAGCAGACCGGACCCCGGGGTAGCTAACTATGGCTACACCTTC.

This chain links TRBV7-3 with TRBJ1-6; TRBD1 agrees at 11 bases. Trimming cost V 5 bases and J 10 bases; bases outside gene matches: 10. Germline values: CDR1 SGHTA, CDR2 FQGTGA. The CDR3 loop spans 16 amino acids. The CDR3 loop is CASSPTAGQGVSPLHF. The CDR3 DNA sequence: TGTGCCAGCAGCCCAACAGCGGGACAGGGGGTCTCACCCCTCCACTTT.

The chain links TRBV7-9 to TRBJ2-5; the D gene is possibly TRBD1 (5 bases). CDR3 size: 15 residues. The V gene's germline CDR1 is SEHNR and CDR2 FQNEAQ (reference sequence). The V and J ends lost 5 bases and 4 bases respectively, with 17 bases between them. CDR3: CASSPRALRGETQYF. The CDR3 DNA follows: TGTGCCAGCAGCCCCCGGGCCCTTAGGGGAGAGACCCAGTACTTC.

The chain employs TRBV11-2 and TRBJ1-5; 9 nucleotides line up with TRBD1. The CDR3 consists of 14 residues. Unmatched junction bases numbered 5, after V lost 5 bases and J lost 6 bases. Germline values: CDR1 SGHAT, CDR2 FQNNGV. CDR3 loop: CASSETGGTQPQHF. CDR3 in DNA: TGTGCCAGCAGCGAAACAGGGGGCACTCAGCCCCAGCATTTT.

V is TRBV6-2 or TRBV6-3 and J is TRBJ2-7, with TRBD1 matching 8 bases. Germline V CDR1 and CDR2: MNHEY, SVGEGT. V gave up 6 bases and J gave up 6 bases; unmatched junction bases: 16. CDR3 length: 16 amino acids. CDR3: CASSIITGGVLSEQYF. CDR3 bases: TGTGCCAGCAGCATCATCACAGGGGGTGTACTTAGCGAGCAGTACTTC.

This clone was observed a single time. The chain links TRBV7-9 to TRBJ1-2; the D gene is possibly TRBD1 (5 bases). Germline V gene data show CDR1 as SEHNR and CDR2 as FQNEAQ (reference sequence). Between the trimmed V and J ends, which lost 7 bases and 5 bases, there was a span of 17 bases. This CDR3 has 14 amino acids. CDR3 sequence: CASIPGQGPYGYTF. The CDR3 DNA sequence: TGTGCCAGCATCCCCGGGCAGGGTCCTTATGGCTACACCTTC.

The V call is TRBV28, the J call TRBJ2-7, with 11 bases fitting TRBD1. This CDR3 region has 15 residues. In germline, CDR1 is MDHEN, CDR2 SYDVKM. Trimming at V came to 4 bases and at J to 2 bases, leaving 4 bases not matched to a gene. The CDR3 DNA reads TGTGCCAGCAGTTGGGGACAGGGGGGTACCTACGAGCAGTACTTC. Amino acid sequence: CASSWGQGGTYEQYF.

V is TRBV3-1 (or the pseudogene TRBV3-2) and J is TRBJ1-6, with D possibly being TRBD1 (5 bases). The V end lost 4 bases, the J end lost 13 bases, and 11 bases lay between the germline ends. The CDR3 is made up of 12 amino acids. Per the germline V gene, CDR1 is LGHDT and CDR2 is YNNKEL (reference sequence). The CDR3 region has the DNA TGTGCCAGCAGCCTCCAGACAGCTCCCCTCCACTTT. It yields the protein CASSLQTAPLHF.

The chain recombines TRBV19 with TRBJ1-2, with D possibly matching TRBD1 (5 bases). V gave up 7 bases and J gave up 7 bases, with 16 bases separating them. The CDR3 sequence is 13 residues long. Germline V gene lookup returns CDR1 LNHDA and CDR2 SQIVND (reference sequence). CDR3 sequence reads: CASKKGPSGGYTF. CDR3 nucleotides: TGTGCCAGTAAAAAGGGGCCCTCGGGTGGCTACACCTTC.

This clone was observed a single time. The chain's CDR3 is CASTTGTSLYNEQFF. DNA of the CDR3: TGTGCCAGCACGACCGGGACTAGTCTATACAATGAGCAGTTCTTC. V usage is TRBV6-5 and J usage is TRBJ2-1; 8 nucleotides line up with TRBD2. V lost 7 bases, J lost 4 bases, and 9 bases stayed unmatched. The CDR3 length is 15 residues. From germline, CDR1 is MNHEY and CDR2 SVGAGI.

This chain links TRBV7-2 with TRBJ2-5; TRBD1 matches at 8 bases. The CDR3 has 15 residues. J lost 5 bases, V lost 6 bases, and 11 bases had no gene match. Germline CDR1 and CDR2: SGHTA and FQGNSA. CDR3 in amino acids: CASSQQGVLRETQYF. Here the CDR3 DNA reads TGTGCCAGCAGTCAACAGGGGGTTTTGCGGGAGACCCAGTACTTC.

J is TRBJ2-7 and V is TRBV7-2; 11 nucleotides match TRBD2. This CDR3 has 15 residues. Germline V gene data show CDR1 as SGHTA and CDR2 as FQGNSA. V shed 5 bases and J 4 bases; nucleotides not matched to a gene: 7. CDR3 sequence reads: CASSLPTSGTYEQYF. As DNA, the CDR3 is TGTGCCAGCAGCCTACCGACTAGCGGGACATACGAGCAGTACTTC.

The V gene is TRBV19, the J gene TRBJ1-2; D perhaps matches TRBD1 (5 bases). Per germline, CDR1 LNHDA and CDR2 SQIVND (reference sequence). V was clipped by 4 bases and J by 3 bases, with 9 bases between them. This CDR3 has 13 residues. This CDR3 reads CASSKEGYYGYTF. Here the CDR3 DNA reads TGTGCCAGTAGTAAGGAGGGGTACTATGGCTACACCTTC.

The chain links TRBV2 to TRBJ1-1, with 7 bases fitting TRBD1. V shed 6 bases, J shed 4 bases, and the junction held 8 bases outside the gene matches. Germline V lookup: CDR1 SNHLY, CDR2 FYNNEI. The CDR3 has 14 residues. CDR3 protein: CASSRQGVSTEAFF. The CDR3 DNA reads TGTGCCAGCAGCCGACAGGGAGTTAGCACTGAAGCTTTCTTT.

The chain recombines TRBV19 with TRBJ1-4; D is possibly TRBD1 (5 bases). Germline assignment: CDR1 LNHDA and CDR2 SQIVND (reference sequence). The CDR3 runs to 16 residues. V lost 7 bases and J lost 4, with 19 bases in between. The CDR3 coding sequence is TGTGCCAGTACCTTTTTGGGGCGGTCCAATAATGAAAAACTGTTTTTT. Translation: CASTFLGRSNNEKLFF.

The chain is built from TRBV24-1 and TRBJ2-3; D may be TRBD1 (5 bases). Germline V gene sequence: CDR1 KGHDR, CDR2 SFDVKD. V lost 4 bases, J lost 6 bases, and 19 bases lay in between. This CDR3 is 16 amino acids long. CDR3 sequence (DNA): TGTGCCACCAGTGACCCCCGGCGGCAGGGTTCGGATACGCAGTATTTT. This translates into CATSDPRRQGSDTQYF.

This clone was counted a single time. The genes are TRBV5-1 and TRBJ2-2; tentatively, D is TRBD1 (6 bases). Trimming stripped 4 bases from V and 1 base from J, with 8 bases between. Germline lookup yields CDR1 SGHRS and CDR2 YFSETQ. The CDR3 is 14 amino acids. The CDR3 coding sequence is TGCGCCAGCAGCCAACAGGGGAACACCGGGGAGCTGTTTTTT. It yields the protein CASSQQGNTGELFF.

This sequence joins TRBV19 and TRBJ1-5, with TRBD1 identical over 8 bases. The junction had 5 bases not matched to a gene; V was cut back by 5 bases and J by 5 bases. The CDR3 sequence is 14 residues long. Germline V lookup: CDR1 LNHDA, CDR2 SQIVND (reference sequence). The CDR3 loop reads CASSVTGGDQPQHF. DNA for the CDR3: TGTGCCAGTAGTGTTACAGGGGGGGATCAGCCCCAGCATTTT.

The chain links TRBV9 to TRBJ1-2; 10 bases fit TRBD1. Trimming took 3 bases from V and 4 from J; bases not matched to a gene: 0. The CDR3 contains 13 residues. Germline loops: CDR1 SGDLS, CDR2 YYNGEE. CDR3 protein: CASSGTGGYGYTF. CDR3 bases: TGTGCCAGCAGCGGGACAGGGGGCTATGGCTACACCTTC.

This clone has just one count. The V and J genes are TRBV6-6 and TRBJ1-2; TRBD1 aligns across 10 bases. Germline assignment: CDR1 MNHNY and CDR2 SVGAGI (reference sequence). V shed 5 bases and J 2 bases; nucleotides not matched to a gene: 5. CDR3 size: 15 residues. CDR3 nucleotides: TGTGCCAGCAGTCCAAAGGGACAGGGGAACTATGGCTACACCTTC. It encodes CASSPKGQGNYGYTF.

Worth noting for this clone: One end of the junction does not line up with germline, which may come from a read error. The V and J genes are TRBV7-7 and TRBJ1-5; TRBD1 matches at 11 bases. Germline-derived CDR1 and CDR2 are SSHAT and FNYEAQ (reference sequence). CDR3 size: 16 residues. This CDR3 is CASSFRDRGRNQPQHF. DNA for the CDR3: TGTGCTAGCAGCTTCCGGGACAGGGGGAGGAACCAGCCCCAGCATTTT.

This clone was recorded only once. This chain connects TRBV5-4 to TRBJ2-1, with D tentatively TRBD1 (6 bases). The CDR3 runs to 16 residues. V was shortened by 4 bases and J by 4 bases, with 18 bases between the two germline ends. The V gene's germline CDR1 is SGHNT and CDR2 YYREEE (reference sequence). The CDR3 nucleotides read TGTGCCAGCAGCCTACTGTCAGGGGCCCTTTACAATGAGCAGTTCTTC. This gives the protein CASSLLSGALYNEQFF.

The chain combines TRBV7-3 with TRBJ1-1; D unresolved. V was clipped by 5 bases and J by 1 base, with 8 bases between them. CDR3 length: 13 amino acids. Germline CDR1 is SGHTA and CDR2 is FQGTGA. The CDR3 loop is CASSATSNTEAFF. Written as DNA, the CDR3 is TGTGCCAGCAGCGCGACATCGAACACTGAAGCTTTCTTT.

J is TRBJ2-2 and V is TRBV5-1; a possible D gene is TRBD2 (5 bases). The CDR3 contains 15 residues. V lost 4 bases, J lost 3 bases, and 13 bases lay in between. Per germline, CDR1 SGHRS and CDR2 YFSETQ. CDR3 sequence reads: CASSTTGRDTGELFF. CDR3 in DNA: TGCGCCAGCAGCACCACTGGGCGGGACACCGGGGAGCTGTTTTTT.

The gene calls are TRBV4-1 and TRBJ2-1, with TRBD2 matching over 8 bases. V was clipped by 0 bases and J by 2 bases; unmatched bases: 3. Per the germline V gene, CDR1 is MGHRA and CDR2 is YSYEKL. The CDR3 sequence is 16 residues long. The DNA for the CDR3 is TGCGCCAGCAGCCAAGAACGGGGGGGAACCTACAATGAGCAGTTCTTC. Translated: CASSQERGGTYNEQFF.